These T cell receptor beta chains were read from a single sample in a study of vaccination and CD4 T cells after COVID-19. Which antigens these TCRs recognize remains unknown. MiXCR, applied by TCRdb to the PCR reads, yields one record per CDR3 protein. This sample has 6,000 to 7,000 distinct CDR3 sequences, with 20% to 25% found just once. The sequenced sample was CD4+ T cells from blood, cultured in vitro. Receptors were obtained from a human donor in good health. CDR3s include the opening cysteine and the closing phenylalanine or tryptophan.

j_call | v_call | cdr3_aa
TRBJ1-6 | TRBV19 | CATRAQGQGHSPLHF
TRBJ1-6 | TRBV12-3/TRBV12-4 | CASSFLARTISPLHF
TRBJ1-6 | TRBV20-1 | CSASNLRAGGSPLHF
TRBJ1-1 | TRBV5-1 | CASSLGTGVVKTEAFF
TRBJ1-1 | TRBV6-5 | CASSWDTEFGTEAFF
TRBJ1-2 | TRBV27 | CASSLAGYGYTF
TRBJ2-7 | TRBV6-1 | CASEKQTYEQYF
TRBJ2-5 | TRBV20-1 | CSAQGGEGETQYF
TRBJ2-3 | TRBV6-1 | CASSDRADTDTQYF
TRBJ1-1 | TRBV6-1 | CASSEMNGGPNTEAFF
TRBJ2-3 | TRBV7-2 | CASSVVNTQYF
TRBJ1-2 | TRBV18 | CASSPPTQGAYGYTF
TRBJ1-5 | TRBV10-3 | CAISEGQGDQPQHF
TRBJ2-2 | TRBV12-3/TRBV12-4 | CASSPRLAGGSSGELFF
TRBJ2-5 | TRBV20-1 | CSARAFPGRGTEETQYF
TRBJ1-2 | TRBV2 | CASRREGTNYGYTF
TRBJ2-5 | TRBV7-2 | CASSLARMGGETQYF
TRBJ1-1 | TRBV10-2 | CASKRGVNTEAFF
TRBJ1-1 | TRBV2 | CASSETWPNTEAFF
TRBJ1-2 | TRBV10-3 | CAITTGFGGYTF
TRBJ1-1 | TRBV10-3 | CAISGGGNTEAFF
TRBJ1-2 | TRBV27 | CASSLSGYGYTF
TRBJ1-6 | TRBV12-5 | CASGFLTPLHF
TRBJ2-3 | TRBV7-2 | CASSLASGAGAQYF
TRBJ1-2 | TRBV12-3/TRBV12-4 | CASSYRDRGGLF
TRBJ1-2 | TRBV6-1 | CASSRTGTNYGYTF
TRBJ2-3 | TRBV10-1 | CASSESTDTQYF
TRBJ2-5 | TRBV29-1 | CSVGAGVRETQYF
TRBJ1-2 | TRBV5-1 | CASSLLTPDYGYTF
TRBJ1-1 | TRBV6-5 | CASSYGLGEAFF
TRBJ1-1 | TRBV7-2 | CASSRYRDTEAFF
TRBJ2-5 | TRBV7-9 | CASSLIGGQETQYF
TRBJ2-3 | TRBV9 | CASSVGTGTRADTQYF
TRBJ1-1 | TRBV18 | CASSPREGAYTEAFF
TRBJ1-2 | TRBV29-1 | CSVDKQGPYGYTF